This TCR beta chain stems from a study of beta chain features in type 1 diabetes. Study context: Patients looked much like healthy donors when it came to age, gender and cell yields. Study-wide points: In every one of the four CD4+ subsets, TCRB CDR3s were moderately but significantly shorter in Type 1 diabetes patients.

The germline CDR1 and CDR2 sequences are SSHAT and FNYEAQ (reference sequence). CDR3 size: 17 residues. Reverse transcription of all isolated RNA meant that expressed TCRB transcripts were sequenced. Profiled with immunoSEQ multiplex PCR; TCRdb holds only in-frame clones, not every one. Of around 160,000 clones in the sample, around 8.4% were seen once. This clone was picked up a small number of times. Its antigen is unidentified. At one end the junction does not follow the germline gene, possibly because of a read error. The sequencing input was central memory CD4+ T cells from blood. The V call is TRBV7-7, the J call TRBJ2-2; TRBD1 matches 8 bases. This sequence was found in a woman under 30 with type 1 diabetes. For the CDR3, the DNA is TGTGCTAGCAGTCCAAAAACCGGGACAGGTTACCCCGGGGAGCTGTTTTTT. This codes for CASSPKTGTGYPGELFF.